This T cell receptor beta chain was captured by sequencing in a study of T cell changes during pregnancy in multiple sclerosis (dated by TCRdb to the late 2010s). With regard to the full study: The study looked at changes in the T cell repertoire across pregnancy in women with multiple sclerosis.

Library creation used the immunoSEQ multiplex PCR assay. TCRdb limited this immuneACCESS table to in-frame rearrangements with V and J called. A share of clones is missing; checked studies link under half to unresolved V genes, and the rest is unexplained. The sample table lists approximately 70,000 clones, 75% to 95% of them with a count of one. Of the sample, 2% to 2.5% is held by the ten largest clones. This clone was seen only a few times. The specificity of this receptor is unknown. Base qualities are not recorded, but no much larger clone differs from it by a single base. The source was peripheral blood, collected in the first trimester of pregnancy. This clonotype was sampled from a female donor with multiple sclerosis, enrolled in a pregnancy study.

Read as DNA, the sequence is TGTGCCAGCAGCCCCGGACAGGGCGGTGAAAAACTGTTTTTT. Translated, it reads CASSPGQGGEKLFF. The chain links TRBV7-6 with TRBJ1-4, with TRBD1 matching 8 junction bases. As encoded in the germline V gene, CDR1 is SGHVS while CDR2 is FNYEAQ. Trimming removed 5 bases from V and 7 bases from J; the gene matches leave 6 bases unexplained. From the cysteine up to the phenylalanine, the CDR3 has a length of 14 residues. Just the 42-base CDR3 DNA is kept, in frame starting at base 1.